A selection of T cell receptor beta chains follows, all from one sample in a study of identifying expanded T cells in peripheral blood. Here immunoSEQ multiplex PCR was the method, and the copy in TCRdb shows in-frame clones only, minus some. The data contain more than 45,000 clones, about four fifths of them singletons. Sample: blood. These receptors were taken from a person aged 18 to 75 in good health. The CDR3 runs from the conserved cysteine through the conserved F or W. Fields, in order: J gene, V gene, CDR3 protein.

J gene: TRBJ1-4; V gene: TRBV6-6; CDR3 protein: CASSRTGFNEKLFF
J gene: TRBJ1-1; V gene: TRBV19; CDR3 protein: CASSTRQNTEAFF
J gene: TRBJ2-3; V gene: TRBV5-1; CDR3 protein: CASSLGRDIVTDTQYF
J gene: TRBJ1-1; V gene: TRBV5-5; CDR3 protein: CASSSGDRSYGGAFF
J gene: TRBJ1-6; V gene: TRBV5-6; CDR3 protein: CASSSGGTGDDSPLHF
J gene: TRBJ2-3; V gene: TRBV6-5; CDR3 protein: CASSNTDTQYF
J gene: TRBJ1-1; V gene: TRBV7-9; CDR3 protein: CASSLLVGTEAFF
J gene: TRBJ1-1; V gene: TRBV11-2; CDR3 protein: CASSFRQDVPGEAFF
J gene: TRBJ2-7; V gene: TRBV28; CDR3 protein: CASRIGTGGAYEQYF
J gene: TRBJ1-1; V gene: TRBV21-1; CDR3 protein: CASSTHGEGGTEAFF
J gene: TRBJ1-1; V gene: TRBV19; CDR3 protein: CASSITGNTEAFF
J gene: TRBJ2-1; V gene: TRBV9; CDR3 protein: CASSVSSGRTNEQFF
J gene: TRBJ1-4; V gene: TRBV19; CDR3 protein: CASSVGTGREKLFF
J gene: TRBJ1-1; V gene: TRBV5-1; CDR3 protein: CASSLGIGTTGTEAFF
J gene: TRBJ1-3; V gene: TRBV9; CDR3 protein: CASSVSGENTIYF
J gene: TRBJ2-7; V gene: TRBV30; CDR3 protein: CAWSLTAAVINEQYF
J gene: TRBJ2-2; V gene: TRBV19; CDR3 protein: CASTHARVPGELFF
J gene: TRBJ1-2; V gene: TRBV6-5; CDR3 protein: CASSYSSRGRGLGYTF
J gene: TRBJ2-7; V gene: TRBV28; CDR3 protein: CASSKGRQRSEQYF
J gene: TRBJ1-2; V gene: TRBV2; CDR3 protein: CASSETRGTNYGYTF
J gene: TRBJ2-2; V gene: TRBV7-2; CDR3 protein: CASSSTGYTGELFF
J gene: TRBJ2-3; V gene: TRBV11-2; CDR3 protein: CASSVGLVNTQYF
J gene: TRBJ2-3; V gene: TRBV27; CDR3 protein: CASSLIQASDTQYF
J gene: TRBJ2-7; V gene: TRBV2; CDR3 protein: CASTLAGELSYEQYF
J gene: TRBJ1-1; V gene: TRBV18; CDR3 protein: CASSPLQENTEAFF
J gene: NA; V gene: TRBV29-1; CDR3 protein: CSVDRGPYEQYF
J gene: TRBJ1-3; V gene: TRBV19; CDR3 protein: CASSIDLVGGFGNTIYF
J gene: TRBJ1-2; V gene: TRBV6-4; CDR3 protein: CASSESGRYGYTF
J gene: TRBJ1-2; V gene: TRBV9; CDR3 protein: CASSVEGQNYGYTF
J gene: TRBJ1-1; V gene: TRBV11-2; CDR3 protein: CASSSGLNTEAFF
J gene: TRBJ2-6; V gene: TRBV14; CDR3 protein: CASSQDLRTGGARGANVLTF
J gene: TRBJ2-5; V gene: TRBV7-2; CDR3 protein: CASSPWPSGGETQYF
J gene: TRBJ2-1; V gene: TRBV10-3; CDR3 protein: CASNPTSSYNEQFF
J gene: TRBJ1-2; V gene: TRBV19; CDR3 protein: CASSLGHGYTF
J gene: TRBJ1-3; V gene: TRBV7-2; CDR3 protein: CAWGTDSGNTIYF
J gene: TRBJ2-1; V gene: TRBV5-1; CDR3 protein: CASSLEVPNEQFF
J gene: TRBJ2-3; V gene: TRBV28; CDR3 protein: CAIGGTVTDTQYF
J gene: TRBJ2-3; V gene: TRBV7-3; CDR3 protein: CASSSTGGGTDTQYF
J gene: TRBJ2-1; V gene: TRBV10-3; CDR3 protein: CAISESGSGGPYNEQFF
J gene: TRBJ1-2; V gene: TRBV6-1; CDR3 protein: CASSERKNYGYTF
J gene: TRBJ1-6; V gene: TRBV28; CDR3 protein: CASRRDRGFSPLHF
J gene: TRBJ1-2; V gene: TRBV7-9; CDR3 protein: CASSDRVRYTF
J gene: TRBJ2-3; V gene: TRBV5-1; CDR3 protein: CATQARGAGTQYF